The 25 T cell receptor beta chains below come from one sample, sequenced in a study of a mutant IDH1 vaccine in newly diagnosed glioma (dated by TCRdb to about 2021). The method behind the library was the immunoSEQ multiplex PCR assay. The source is immuneACCESS, and TCRdb retained only in-frame sequences with V and J called. Part of the clones is not carried over; for the studies checked, unresolved V genes explain less than half of this, and the remainder is unexplained. The table for this sample lists about 52,000 clones; roughly nine tenths of them were counted only once. Of the sample, over 2% falls within the top ten clones. The antigens for these receptors are not known. Per the publication, the time point label means: week 11, during vaccination. Every vaccine dose consisted of 300 ug of a 20-mer mutant IDH1 peptide in Montanide, administered subcutaneously together with topical imiquimod.

The starting material was PBMCs, obtained from a glioma patient whose treatment included an IDH1 peptide vaccine. Source of these receptors: a man between 45 and 60 years old with glioma.

This chain joins TRBV5-4 and TRBJ2-7, with 7 bases aligning to TRBD1. The germline V gene has CDR1 SGHNT and CDR2 YYREEE (reference sequence). This CDR3 has 12 residues. The V segment lost 3 bases and the J segment 3 bases; nucleotides outside the gene matches: 0. This CDR3 reads CASSWDSYEQYF. DNA of the CDR3: TGTGCCAGCAGCTGGGACAGCTACGAGCAGTACTTC.

This chain links TRBV19 with TRBJ2-3; D perhaps matches TRBD2 (7 bases). The CDR3 is made up of 14 amino acids. CDR1 is LNHDA and CDR2 is SQIVND in the germline V gene (reference sequence). V lost 6 bases, J lost 3 bases, and 13 bases lay in between. The CDR3 nucleotides are TGTGCCAGTAGCTCGCGGGGGCGGACAGATACGCAGTATTTT. Its protein is CASSSRGRTDTQYF.

Points on this clone: The junction shows a germline mismatch at one end, possibly a read error. V is TRBV7-2 and J is TRBJ1-1; D is undetermined. Germline V gene sequence: CDR1 SGHTA, CDR2 FQGNSA. CDR3 size: 13 residues. Written as DNA, the CDR3 is TGTGCCAGCAGCTTATGGGCGAACAGTGAAGCTTTCTTT. Protein: CASSLWANSEAFF.

This sequence joins TRBV2 and TRBJ2-7; 9 bases are shared with TRBD1. Germline CDR1 reads SNHLY; CDR2 reads FYNNEI. CDR3 length: 14 residues. J was trimmed by 2 bases and V by 7 bases; bases with no gene match: 6. DNA for the CDR3: TGTGCCAGCACCAAGGGACAGGGCGCCTACGAGCAGTACTTC. Translated, it gives CASTKGQGAYEQYF.

This chain links TRBV7-3 with TRBJ2-2; D perhaps matches TRBD1 (6 bases). Germline lookup yields CDR1 SGHTA and CDR2 FQGTGA. This CDR3 has 14 residues. Trimming left V 4 bases short and J 2 bases short, with 8 bases between. CDR3 DNA: TGTGCCAGCAGCTCGGGACACAACACCGGGGAGCTGTTTTTT. It codes for CASSSGHNTGELFF.

V gene TRBV9 combines with J gene TRBJ2-5, with 7 nucleotides matching TRBD2. This CDR3 is 17 amino acids long. The V gene's germline CDR1 is SGDLS and CDR2 YYNGEE. With V trimmed by 4 bases and J by 5 bases, 17 bases remained unmatched. The CDR3 DNA follows: TGTGCCAGCAGCACCCGGTCTGGGGCGGGAGCGGGGGAGACCCAGTACTTC. Amino acids: CASSTRSGAGAGETQYF.

The rearrangement uses TRBV19 and TRBJ1-5, with a weak D call TRBD1 (6 bases). V shed 7 bases and J shed 7 bases, with 14 bases lying between them. Germline V gene lookup returns CDR1 LNHDA and CDR2 SQIVND (reference sequence). CDR3 length equals 13 residues. This chain's CDR3 is CASTLNRAQPQHF. The CDR3 DNA follows: TGTGCCAGTACCCTTAACAGGGCCCAGCCCCAGCATTTT.

The gene calls are TRBV28 and TRBJ1-1; D gene unclear. Trimming took 8 bases from V and 3 from J, leaving 16 bases between them. Germline V gene sequence: CDR1 MDHEN, CDR2 SYDVKM. The CDR3 spans 14 residues. The DNA for the CDR3 is TGTGCCAGCGGAAAACATGGATGGGACACTGAAGCTTTCTTT. Encoded protein: CASGKHGWDTEAFF. The full variable domain, rest sourced from reference TRBV28 and TRBJ1-1, is DVKVTQSSRYLVKRTGEKVFLECVQDMDHENMFWYRQDPGLGLRLIYFSYDVKMKEKGDIPEGYSVSREKKERFSLILESASTNQTSMYLCASGKHGWDTEAFFGQGTRLTVV.

The J gene is TRBJ2-5, the V gene TRBV4-2; the match to TRBD2 covers 9 bases. With 7 bases clipped from V and 5 bases from J, the junction kept 14 bases outside the gene matches. The CDR3 has 16 residues. Germline V CDR1 and CDR2: LGHNA, YNFKEQ. The CDR3 here is CASTQGVAGVWETQYF. The CDR3, as DNA: TGTGCCAGCACCCAGGGGGTAGCGGGAGTTTGGGAGACCCAGTACTTC.

The rearrangement uses TRBV7-8 and TRBJ2-7; possible D gene TRBD1, 6 bases. The CDR3 contains 13 residues. The germline V gene encodes CDR1 SGHVS and CDR2 FQNEAQ. V dropped 4 bases and J dropped 7 bases, with 14 bases sitting between them. The CDR3 DNA follows: TGTGCCAGCAGCTCTCAGGGGCCTGGAGAGCAGTACTTC. Its translation: CASSSQGPGEQYF.

This chain joins TRBV11-2 and TRBJ2-7; D is possibly TRBD2 (7 bases). CDR1 and CDR2 (germline): SGHAT, FQNNGV. Trimming removed 5 bases at V and 7 bases at J, with 24 bases between. The CDR3 contains 16 residues. This CDR3 is CASSPVGGGPYGEQYF. The CDR3 bases are TGTGCCAGCAGCCCAGTAGGGGGGGGTCCTTACGGGGAGCAGTACTTC. The complete variable domain, with remaining parts taken from reference TRBV11-2 and TRBJ2-7, reads EAGVAQSPRYKIIEKRQSVAFWCNPISGHATLYWYQQILGQGPKLLIQFQNNGVVDDSQLPKDRFSAERLKGVDSTLKIQPAKLEDSAVYLCASSPVGGGPYGEQYFGPGTRLTVT.

This chain joins TRBV19 and TRBJ2-7, with D hard to call. Trimming stripped 1 base from V and 4 bases from J, with 11 bases between. Germline CDR1 reads LNHDA; CDR2 reads SQIVND (reference sequence). The CDR3 sequence is 14 residues long. Here the CDR3 DNA reads TGTGCCAGTAGTATAGCGGACGGTTCATACGAGCAGTACTTC. The encoded protein is CASSIADGSYEQYF.

V usage is TRBV5-1 and J usage is TRBJ2-7, with no clear D. CDR1 and CDR2 (germline): SGHRS, YFSETQ. The CDR3 extends over 13 amino acids. The ends were cut back, 5 bases at V and 3 bases at J, with 12 bases in the middle. The CDR3 protein is CASRVDPNYEQYF. The CDR3 nucleotides read TGCGCCAGCAGAGTCGATCCAAACTACGAGCAGTACTTC.

The chain combines TRBV19 with TRBJ2-7; D perhaps matches TRBD1 (6 bases). Germline V gene data show CDR1 as LNHDA and CDR2 as SQIVND (reference sequence). The ends were cut back, 5 bases at V and 0 bases at J, with 11 bases in the middle. CDR3 length: 14 residues. CDR3 amino acids: CASSARDTSYEQYF. CDR3 in DNA: TGTGCCAGTAGTGCCCGGGACACCTCCTACGAGCAGTACTTC.

The rearrangement links TRBV5-1 to TRBJ1-2, with 10 bases matching TRBD1. Trimming took 4 bases from V and 4 from J; bases not matched to a gene: 10. In germline, CDR1 is SGHRS, CDR2 YFSETQ. This CDR3 region has 16 residues. CDR3 nucleotides: TGCGCCAGCAGCCCAGGGACAGGGGTCTTCGGCTATGGCTACACCTTC. Translation gives CASSPGTGVFGYGYTF.

V and J are TRBV6-5 and TRBJ2-2; D assignment may be TRBD1 or TRBD2 (6 bases each). V was trimmed by 8 bases and J by 1 base, leaving 11 bases between them. The CDR3 covers 14 residues. The germline V gene has CDR1 MNHEY and CDR2 SVGAGI. The CDR3 is CASAKGGNTGELFF. CDR3 bases: TGTGCCAGCGCCAAGGGGGGGAACACCGGGGAGCTGTTTTTT.

This clone was observed a handful of times. The chain joins TRBV2 to TRBJ1-5; 7 positions agree with TRBD1. Losses at the gene ends were 8 bases for V and 2 bases for J; bases not matched to a gene: 6. The germline gives CDR1 SNHLY, CDR2 FYNNEI. This CDR3 spans 14 amino acids. CDR3: CASSPGQRNQPQHF. CDR3 DNA sequence: TGTGCCAGCTCTCCGGGACAGCGCAATCAGCCCCAGCATTTT.

This clone came up a few times. The chain recombines TRBV5-6 with TRBJ1-2; the D is unclear. The CDR3 length is 14 residues. Trimming removed 4 bases at V and 5 bases at J, with 15 bases between. Per germline, CDR1 SGHDT and CDR2 YYEEEE. CDR3 in amino acids: CASSLPGVMYGYTF. DNA for the CDR3: TGTGCCAGCAGCCTCCCCGGGGTTATGTATGGCTACACCTTC.

The rearrangement uses TRBV5-8 and TRBJ2-5; D gene uncertain. Germline lookup yields CDR1 SGHTS and CDR2 YDEGEE. V lost 2 bases and J 4 bases, leaving 9 bases between the germline ends. The CDR3 has 13 residues. The CDR3 sequence is CASSFVTSETQYF. CDR3 nucleotides: TGTGCCAGCAGCTTCGTCACGTCAGAGACCCAGTACTTC.

This rearrangement joins TRBV4-1 to TRBJ1-5, with D possibly TRBD1 on 5 matching bases. In germline, CDR1 is MGHRA, CDR2 YSYEKL. V lost 2 bases to trimming and J lost 4 bases, with 9 bases between them. There are 14 residues in the CDR3. CDR3 bases: TGCGCCAGCAGCCAAATGGGACCTAATCAGCCCCAGCATTTT. Its protein is CASSQMGPNQPQHF.

A word on this clone: A junction boundary mismatches the germline segment, possibly from a read error. V usage is TRBV29-1 and J usage is TRBJ2-7; weak D call: TRBD2 (6 bases). The V gene's germline CDR1 is SQVTM and CDR2 ANQGSEA. The CDR3 runs to 12 residues. CDR3 in DNA: TGCAGCGCCGGGACTGCTTCCTCCGAGCAGTACTTC. This sequence encodes CSAGTASSEQYF.

The rearrangement links TRBV4-3 to TRBJ2-7; 13 bases match TRBD2. This CDR3 has 16 amino acids. Trimming took 4 bases from V and 0 from J; bases not matched to a gene: 3. Germline values: CDR1 LGHNA, CDR2 YSLEER. The CDR3 coding sequence is TGCGCCAGCAGCCTAGGACTAGCGGGAGTCTCCTACGAGCAGTACTTC. As protein: CASSLGLAGVSYEQYF.

V and J are TRBV10-2 and TRBJ1-2, with a tentative D call TRBD1 (5 bases). V dropped 4 bases and J dropped 4 bases, with 7 bases sitting between them. The germline gives CDR1 WSHSY, CDR2 SAAADI. The CDR3 runs 12 residues. CDR3 residues: CASSGDLYGYTF. CDR3 coding DNA: TGCGCCAGCAGTGGGGACCTCTATGGCTACACCTTC.

The rearrangement uses TRBV25-1 and TRBJ1-1; no clear D gene. CDR3 length: 13 residues. V lost 7 bases and J 0 bases, leaving 9 bases between the germline ends. Germline-derived CDR1 and CDR2 are MGHDK and SYGVNS. The CDR3 DNA follows: TGTGCCAGCAAAGCGGGGATGAACACTGAAGCTTTCTTT. It is translated as CASKAGMNTEAFF.

The V gene is TRBV9, the J gene TRBJ1-1; no clear D. The CDR3 is made up of 14 amino acids. Deletions cut 0 bases from V and 5 bases from J, with 11 bases between. Looked up from germline, CDR1 is SGDLS and CDR2 is YYNGEE. CDR3: CASSVDPTRTEAFF. In DNA, the CDR3 is TGTGCCAGCAGCGTAGACCCCACTCGAACTGAAGCTTTCTTT.